This T cell receptor beta chain stems from a study of blood T cells in healthy people across ages. This clonotype was counted between two and nine times. Its specificity is not known. A second PCR, run for 7 to 11 cycles, used a sample-barcoded 5' primer plus a J-beta primer mix. MiXCR, run by TCRdb on the 5' RACE reads, gives a single entry per CDR3 protein. The sample has 1,500,000 or so distinct CDR3 sequences; approximately 39% are singletons. Overall study findings and caveats: Fewer expanded clones and more diversity marked long-lived versus aged donors. Significant beta diversity loss was already apparent by age about 39, declining roughly linearly. Unsorted PBMCs ruled out conclusive naive versus antigen-experienced comparison.

This CDR3 comprises 13 residues. V lost 1 base to trimming and J lost 8 bases, with 10 bases between them. Germline CDR1 is MDHEN and CDR2 is SYDVKM. Per sample, a minimum of 6 million PBMCs were isolated. Sequencing was done on a sample of blood. The sequence derives from a woman aged 18 to 35 in good health. The chain is built from TRBV28 and TRBJ2-3; D ambiguous. The DNA for the CDR3 is TGTGCCAGCAGTTTATTCTTAATGGGTACGCAGTATTTT. Its translation is CASSLFLMGTQYF.